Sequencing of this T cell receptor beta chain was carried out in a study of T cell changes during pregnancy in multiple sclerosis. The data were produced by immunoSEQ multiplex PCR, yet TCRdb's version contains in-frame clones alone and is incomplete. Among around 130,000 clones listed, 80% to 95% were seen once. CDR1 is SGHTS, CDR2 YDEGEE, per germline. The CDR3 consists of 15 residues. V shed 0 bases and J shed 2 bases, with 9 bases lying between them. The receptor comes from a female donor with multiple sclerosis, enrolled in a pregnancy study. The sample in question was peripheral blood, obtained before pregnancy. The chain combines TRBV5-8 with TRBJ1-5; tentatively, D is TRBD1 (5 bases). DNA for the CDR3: TGTGCCAGCAGCTTGGCAGGGATGGGCAATCAGCCCCAGCATTTT. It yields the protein CASSLAGMGNQPQHF.